The text below deals with one TCR beta chain. Its antigen is currently unknown. These data belong to a study of shared clonotypes between healthy human individuals. Study overall: The plates for each donor numbered three CD4 naive, three CD4 memory, two CD8 naive and one CD8 memory. General study points: Sequencing depth was expected to affect clonotype sharing among donors. A handful of donors shared approximately 5% of their naive CD4 clonotypes.

TCRdb keeps only in-frame clones here, not all; method: immunoSEQ multiplex PCR. The data show approximately 2.5 million clones, 93% seen once. The CDR3 consists of 18 residues. V was clipped by 4 bases and J by 0 bases, with 18 bases between them. Germline V gene sequence: CDR1 MNHEY, CDR2 SMNVEV (reference sequence). Donation came from healthy HIV-negative adults that had no recent acute infections or vaccinations. The sequenced sample was naive CD4+ T cells from PBMCs. Subset denoted: CD45RA+ positively selected. This clonotype originated in a young man in good health. Some clones in this sample may be carry-over from other donors' samples. The genes are TRBV27 and TRBJ2-2; no clear D. CDR3 region: CASSYRAVQRTNTGELFF. In nucleotides, the CDR3 is TGTGCCAGCAGTTATCGAGCCGTACAGCGAACGAACACCGGGGAGCTGTTTTTT.